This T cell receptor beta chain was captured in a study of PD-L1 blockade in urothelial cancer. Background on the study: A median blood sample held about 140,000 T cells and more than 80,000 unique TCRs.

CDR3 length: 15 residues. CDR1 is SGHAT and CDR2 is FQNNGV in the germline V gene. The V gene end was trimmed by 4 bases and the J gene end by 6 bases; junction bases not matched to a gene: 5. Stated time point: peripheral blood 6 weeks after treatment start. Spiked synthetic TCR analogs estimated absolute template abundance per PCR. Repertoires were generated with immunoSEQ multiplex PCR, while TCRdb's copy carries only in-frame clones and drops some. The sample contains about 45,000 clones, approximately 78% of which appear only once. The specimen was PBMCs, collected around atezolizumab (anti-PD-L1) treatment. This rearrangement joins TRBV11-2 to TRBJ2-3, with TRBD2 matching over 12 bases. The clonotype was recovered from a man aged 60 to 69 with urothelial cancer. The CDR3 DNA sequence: TGTGCCAGCAGCTCAAGGACTAGCGGGGCGGATACGCAGTATTTT. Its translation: CASSSRTSGADTQYF.